This TCR beta chain was sequenced in a study of blood T cells in healthy people across ages. Findings and limits, study-wide: Measured against age, TCR beta diversity per million T cells decreased in a roughly linear manner.

Germline CDR1 and CDR2: DFQATT and SNEGSKA (reference sequence). This CDR3 spans 16 amino acids. V was pared by 6 bases and J by 3 bases, with 21 bases between. Sample-barcoded 5' priming and a J-beta primer mix drove a second PCR of about 7 to 12 cycles. TCRdb re-called the 5' RACE reads with MiXCR, one entry per CDR3 protein. The sample contains about 670,000 distinct CDR3 sequences, roughly two fifths of which appear only once. This clonotype was detected many times. Its antigen is undetermined. Per sample, no less than 5 micrograms of total RNA were extracted. The sequence was collected from an elderly man in good health. Sequenced: blood. The chain recombines TRBV20-1 with TRBJ2-1, with a tentative D call TRBD1 (6 bases). CDR3 in amino acids: CSATTLRDTNYNEQFF. CDR3 DNA: TGCAGTGCGACCACGCTCCGGGACACAAACTACAATGAGCAGTTCTTC.